The clone carrying this T cell receptor beta chain was observed a few times. This sample was included in a study of blood T cell repertoires in COVID-19. Study-level information: PBMCs, B-cell-depleted T cells, or T cells provided the cDNA or gDNA that made up the material.

Germline trimming cut 5 bases from V and 7 bases from J; bases unmatched to any gene: 11. The CDR3 length is 15 residues. The germline V gene has CDR1 SGHTA and CDR2 FQGNSA. In the original analysis: It was from reference gene primer amplification that nucleated cell counts were estimated. Sequencing used immunoSEQ multiplex PCR; TCRdb keeps in-frame clones, though not all of them. V, J and clone size are taken as reported in that table, and D and trimming were inferred from the DNA itself. The sample includes 95,000 to 110,000 clones, around four fifths of them seen just once. What was sequenced was peripheral blood. The J gene is TRBJ1-2, the V gene TRBV7-2, with TRBD1 matching 9 bases. This TCR was recovered from a human donor in a cohort sampled during active COVID-19. CDR3 nucleotide sequence: TGTGCCAGCAGCCAAAGGGCGGGACAGGGCGCTGGCTACACCTTC. Translated, it gives CASSQRAGQGAGYTF.